These 32 T cell receptor beta chains originate from one sample sequenced in a study of identical twins. In TCRdb, the 5' RACE reads were re-called with MiXCR into one record per CDR3 protein. The sample comprises 1,800,000 or so distinct CDR3 sequences, about 32% of which are singletons, and around 0.25% rests with the top ten. The sample comprised cord blood. The source of these receptors is a newborn girl in good health.

The chain couples TRBV24-1 to TRBJ2-5, with TRBD2 matching 7 bases. Trimming took 4 bases from V and 3 from J; bases not matched to a gene: 4. Germline loops: CDR1 KGHDR, CDR2 SFDVKD. CDR3 length: 14 residues. CDR3 region: CATSEGGREETQYF. The CDR3 nucleotides read TGTGCCACCAGTGAGGGGGGGAGAGAAGAGACCCAGTACTTC.

Points on this clonotype: Relative to the germline gene, one junction end is altered; a read error may explain this. As DNA, the CDR3 is TGTGCTAGCAGCTTTACGGTTCCGTGGGGCTACACCTTC. Translation: CASSFTVPWGYTF. The chain links TRBV7-7 to TRBJ1-2; D unresolved. This CDR3 region has 13 residues. Germline V gene data show CDR1 as SSHAT and CDR2 as FNYEAQ (reference sequence).

This rearrangement joins TRBV12-3 or TRBV12-4 to TRBJ1-1; 7 bases agree with TRBD1. The J segment lost 10 bases and the V segment lost 8 bases, leaving 7 bases of the junction unmatched. This CDR3 has 11 amino acids. DNA of the CDR3: TGTGCCAGCGAGGGGGCAGAGGGAGCTTTCTTT. Its translation: CASEGAEGAFF.

The chain joins TRBV13 to TRBJ2-7; possibly TRBD2 for D (6 bases). Germline CDR1 PRHDT, CDR2 FYEKMQ (reference sequence). The CDR3 has 14 residues. V lost 7 bases and J 2 bases, leaving 15 bases between the germline ends. The CDR3 DNA reads TGTGCCAGCACCAAGAGGGACTGGCCCTACGAGCAGTACTTC. Translation: CASTKRDWPYEQYF.

This chain links TRBV4-1 with TRBJ2-5, with a possible D match to TRBD2 (6 bases). V was pared by 0 bases and J by 0 bases, with 14 bases between. Germline lookup yields CDR1 MGHRA and CDR2 YSYEKL. This CDR3 is 17 amino acids long. The CDR3: CASSQEETRINQETQYF. Written as DNA, the CDR3 is TGCGCCAGCAGCCAAGAAGAGACTAGGATCAACCAAGAGACCCAGTACTTC.

The genes are TRBV3-1 and TRBJ2-4; D gene unclear. There are 14 residues in the CDR3. Per the germline V gene, CDR1 is LGHDT and CDR2 is YNNKEL (reference sequence). The germline V and J ends were trimmed by 0 bases and 8 bases, with 11 bases remaining between them. The CDR3: CASSQDPVPYIQYF. The CDR3 DNA is TGTGCCAGCAGCCAAGATCCCGTACCTTACATTCAGTACTTC.

The V call is TRBV7-9, the J call TRBJ1-1; TRBD1 aligns across 8 bases. The germline V gene has CDR1 SEHNR and CDR2 FQNEAQ (reference sequence). The CDR3 is made up of 14 amino acids. The J segment lost 9 bases and the V segment lost 6 bases, leaving 12 bases of the junction unmatched. CDR3 sequence: CASRGRGRGPQAFF. Written as DNA, the CDR3 is TGTGCCAGCAGAGGCCGAGGCAGGGGGCCGCAAGCTTTCTTT.

This chain links TRBV4-2 with TRBJ2-2; TRBD2 might be the D (6 bases). This CDR3 is built from 16 residues. Deletions cut 4 bases from V and 7 bases from J, with 19 bases between. Germline assignment: CDR1 LGHNA and CDR2 YNFKEQ. In nucleotides, the CDR3 is TGTGCCAGCAGCCCTCAGACTCGCGGGGTCCGCGGGGAGCTGTTTTTT. Translating it yields CASSPQTRGVRGELFF.

This clonotype was detected a few times. J is TRBJ2-3 and V is TRBV5-1; D gene ambiguous. The germline V gene has CDR1 SGHRS and CDR2 YFSETQ. The V gene lost 6 bases and the J gene lost 3 bases, with 8 bases spanning the gap. The CDR3 loop spans 12 amino acids. CDR3 in amino acids: CASNWGTDTQYF. DNA for the CDR3: TGCGCCAGCAACTGGGGAACAGATACGCAGTATTTT.

The rearrangement uses TRBV20-1 and TRBJ2-1; 10 bases fit TRBD2. J was trimmed by 6 bases and V by 3 bases; bases with no gene match: 5. The CDR3 spans 14 residues. The germline CDR1 and CDR2 sequences are DFQATT and SNEGSKA (reference sequence). CDR3 bases: TGCAGTGCTAGCGTACAGCGGGGGGGCAATGAGCAGTTCTTC. As protein: CSASVQRGGNEQFF.

This chain joins TRBV6-1 and TRBJ2-7; the D gene is possibly TRBD2 (5 bases). The CDR3 is 14 residues long. Germline V gene data show CDR1 as MNHNS and CDR2 as SASEGT. V dropped 6 bases and J dropped 3 bases, with 15 bases sitting between them. The CDR3, as DNA: TGTGCCAGCAGATTTGTGGGAGTGGACTACGAGCAGTACTTC. Its translation: CASRFVGVDYEQYF.

There are many counts of this clonotype. V usage is TRBV5-1 and J usage is TRBJ2-7; D is undetermined. CDR3 length: 14 amino acids. Trimming removed 3 bases at V and 0 bases at J, with 10 bases between. Per the germline V gene, CDR1 is SGHRS and CDR2 is YFSETQ. The CDR3 DNA sequence: TGCGCCAGCAGCTCAAACAGCCGCTCCTACGAGCAGTACTTC. This gives the protein CASSSNSRSYEQYF.

V gene TRBV28 combines with J gene TRBJ1-2; weak D call: TRBD1 (5 bases). V was shortened by 10 bases and J by 0 bases, with 15 bases between the two germline ends. From germline, CDR1 is MDHEN and CDR2 SYDVKM. This CDR3 comprises 14 residues. The DNA for the CDR3 is TGTGCCACCAGGGAAGCCACCTCTAACTATGGCTACACCTTC. Translation: CATREATSNYGYTF.

V is TRBV21-1 and J is TRBJ1-4; TRBD1 is the table's D call, not checked against the DNA. TRBV21-1 is marked as a pseudogene. This CDR3 has 14 residues. CDR3: CASRHRATNEKLFF. The CDR3, as DNA: TGTGCCAGCAGACACAGGGCAACTAATGAAAAACTGTTTTTT.

J is TRBJ1-1 and V is TRBV19; no firm D call. This CDR3 comprises 13 residues. V dropped 0 bases and J dropped 4 bases, with 6 bases sitting between them. Germline values: CDR1 LNHDA, CDR2 SQIVND (reference sequence). As DNA, the CDR3 is TGTGCCAGTAGTATAGATCACGGCACTGAAGCTTTCTTT. The encoded protein is CASSIDHGTEAFF.

The genes are TRBV7-9 and TRBJ2-7, with D possibly matching TRBD1 (5 bases). Germline CDR1 reads SEHNR; CDR2 reads FQNEAQ (reference sequence). The CDR3 contains 14 residues. Trimming left V 5 bases short and J 1 base short, with 12 bases between. The CDR3 region has the DNA TGTGCCAGCAGCCCCAAGAGACAGTCCTACGAGCAGTACTTC. It encodes CASSPKRQSYEQYF. The full variable domain, with the rest looked up from reference TRBV7-9 and TRBJ2-7, is DTGVSQNPRHKITKRGQNVTFRCDPISEHNRLYWYRQTLGQGPEFLTYFQNEAQLEKSRLLSDRFSAERPKGSFSTLEIQRTEQGDSAMYLCASSPKRQSYEQYFGPGTRLTVT.

This clonotype was found a few times. This chain links TRBV3-1 with TRBJ1-2; 10 bases line up with TRBD1. Germline V gene lookup returns CDR1 LGHDT and CDR2 YNNKEL (reference sequence). This CDR3 comprises 14 residues. The V and J ends lost 4 bases and 6 bases, in that order; junction bases with no gene match: 5. DNA for the CDR3: TGTGCCAGCAGCCTTCAGACAGGGGGCCATGGCTACACCTTC. Protein product: CASSLQTGGHGYTF.

This clonotype was detected only a few times. The V call is TRBV7-2, the J call TRBJ1-2; D call uncertain. There are 13 residues in the CDR3. Looked up from germline, CDR1 is SGHTA and CDR2 is FQGNSA. Between the trimmed V and J ends, which lost 1 base and 8 bases, there was a span of 11 bases. Here the CDR3 reads CASSLVAESGYTF. The CDR3 DNA reads TGTGCCAGCAGCTTAGTGGCAGAAAGCGGCTACACCTTC.

This clonotype was seen a handful of times. The gene calls are TRBV3-1 and TRBJ2-1; 12 bases line up with TRBD2. Germline trimming cut 2 bases from V and 9 bases from J; bases unmatched to any gene: 2. CDR3 length: 14 amino acids. Germline V lookup: CDR1 LGHDT, CDR2 YNNKEL (reference sequence). CDR3 region: CASSQLAGGTEQFF. DNA for the CDR3: TGTGCCAGCAGCCAACTAGCGGGAGGGACTGAGCAGTTCTTC.

The chain uses TRBV7-2 and TRBJ2-3, with TRBD2 matching 8 bases. Trimming removed 5 bases from V and 4 bases from J; junction bases left unmatched: 5. The CDR3 is made up of 14 amino acids. Germline CDR1 is SGHTA and CDR2 is FQGNSA. This chain's CDR3 is CASSRGGAPDTQYF. The DNA for the CDR3 is TGTGCCAGCAGCCGGGGGGGGGCCCCAGATACGCAGTATTTT.

The chain employs TRBV6-5 and TRBJ1-1; D ambiguous. This CDR3 contains 14 residues. Germline V gene data show CDR1 as MNHEY and CDR2 as SVGAGI. V was trimmed by 0 bases and J by 4 bases, leaving 9 bases between them. The chain's CDR3 is CASSYSLGGTEAFF. Here the CDR3 DNA reads TGTGCCAGCAGTTACTCGTTAGGCGGCACTGAAGCTTTCTTT.

This clonotype was detected only a few times. The chain joins TRBV15 to TRBJ1-5, with a possible D match to TRBD1 (6 bases). This CDR3 comprises 19 residues. Germline CDR1 and CDR2: LNHNV and YYDKDF (reference sequence). V was pared by 2 bases and J by 0 bases, with 20 bases between. DNA of the CDR3: TGTGCCACCAGCAGACCTCAGGGGTCCGAAGAGAATAGCAATCAGCCCCAGCATTTT. Amino acid sequence: CATSRPQGSEENSNQPQHF. Full variable domain (rest looked up from reference TRBV15 and TRBJ1-5): DAMVIQNPRYQVTQFGKPVTLSCSQTLNHNVMYWYQQKSSQAPKLLFHYYDKDFNNEADTPDNFQSRRPNTSFCFLDIRSPGLGDTAMYLCATSRPQGSEENSNQPQHFGDGTRLSIL.

DNA of the CDR3: TGTGCCAGCGCGGGTGCTCTCACAGATACGCAGTATTTT. Its translation is CASAGALTDTQYF. The chain links TRBV2 to TRBJ2-3, with D possibly being TRBD2 (5 bases). CDR3 length: 13 amino acids. Looked up from germline, CDR1 is SNHLY and CDR2 is FYNNEI. V was clipped by 8 bases and J by 2 bases, with 11 bases between them.

Details on this clonotype: The junction shows a germline mismatch at one end, possibly a read error. The chain combines TRBV5-1 with TRBJ2-6; perhaps TRBD1 as D (5 bases). Germline V gives CDR1 SGHRS, CDR2 YFSETQ. The CDR3 loop spans 14 amino acids. The CDR3 sequence: CASSFNSGANVPTF. The CDR3 nucleotides read TGCGCCAGCAGTTTCAACTCTGGGGCCAACGTCCCGACTTTC.

The chain employs TRBV6-5 and TRBJ2-3; TRBD2 agrees at 7 bases. This CDR3 is 15 amino acids long. With 5 bases clipped from V and 2 bases from J, the junction kept 7 bases outside the gene matches. The V gene's germline CDR1 is MNHEY and CDR2 SVGAGI. CDR3 DNA sequence: TGTGCCAGCAGTCGGGACTACCACCTCACAGATACGCAGTATTTT. The encoded protein is CASSRDYHLTDTQYF.

V and J are TRBV30 and TRBJ2-1; no reliable D call. This CDR3 has 11 residues. Germline-derived CDR1 and CDR2 are GTSNPN and SVGIG (reference sequence). V was trimmed by 3 bases and J by 9 bases, leaving 9 bases between them. The DNA of the CDR3 is TGTGCCTGGAGCGAAGTCGGTGAGCAGTTCTTC. It codes for CAWSEVGEQFF.

J is TRBJ1-5 and V is TRBV20-1, with D tentatively TRBD1 (5 bases). V lost 3 bases to trimming and J lost 0 bases, with 9 bases between them. In germline, CDR1 is DFQATT, CDR2 SNEGSKA (reference sequence). This CDR3 contains 14 residues. CDR3 coding DNA: TGCAGTGCTAGGGGGCAGGTTAGCAATCAGCCCCAGCATTTT. Translating gives CSARGQVSNQPQHF.

This sequence joins TRBV27 and TRBJ1-2; D is uncertain. V lost 5 bases to trimming and J lost 3 bases, with 19 bases between them. The CDR3 length is 16 residues. Germline lookup yields CDR1 MNHEY and CDR2 SMNVEV (reference sequence). The DNA for the CDR3 is TGTGCCAGCAGTCCCTCATCGGGATCTCTGGACTATGGCTACACCTTC. Translation: CASSPSSGSLDYGYTF.

This chain uses TRBV7-9 with TRBJ2-3; D is unclear. The ends were cut back, 7 bases at V and 3 bases at J, with 26 bases in the middle. The CDR3 runs 18 residues. Germline CDR1 reads SEHNR; CDR2 reads FQNEAQ (reference sequence). CDR3 sequence (DNA): TGTGCCAGCAACCCTATGCCCTTGTTTTACCGTACAACAGATACGCAGTATTTT. It is translated as CASNPMPLFYRTTDTQYF.

The rearrangement uses TRBV10-3 and TRBJ2-5, with 7 bases matching TRBD2. Gene TRBJ2-7 matches the end of the DNA better, so the J call may be wrong. The CDR3 consists of 15 residues. Germline assignment: CDR1 ENHRY and CDR2 SYGVKD. CDR3 sequence (DNA): TGTGCCATCAGTGATCAACTAGCGATGTACCACGAGCAGTACTTC. Protein product: CAISDQLAMYHEQYF.

Only a few counts were recorded for this clonotype. The V call is TRBV6-1, the J call TRBJ1-1; unclear D gene. Germline CDR1 is MNHNS and CDR2 is SASEGT. This CDR3 contains 13 residues. V was shortened by 8 bases and J by 6 bases, with 16 bases between the two germline ends. CDR3 residues: CASLRWEGSEAFF. The CDR3 DNA follows: TGTGCCAGCCTCAGGTGGGAAGGCTCTGAAGCTTTCTTT.

The chain links TRBV7-9 to TRBJ2-2; D uncertain. The V end lost 6 bases, the J end lost 5 bases, and 13 bases lay between the germline ends. The germline CDR1 and CDR2 sequences are SEHNR and FQNEAQ (reference sequence). This CDR3 is 14 amino acids long. CDR3 loop: CASRYTEQTGELFF. As DNA, the CDR3 is TGTGCCAGCAGATACACGGAGCAAACCGGGGAGCTGTTTTTT. Based on the CDR3 plus reference TRBV7-9 and TRBJ2-2, the full variable domain is DTGVSQNPRHKITKRGQNVTFRCDPISEHNRLYWYRQTLGQGPEFLTYFQNEAQLEKSRLLSDRFSAERPKGSFSTLEIQRTEQGDSAMYLCASRYTEQTGELFFGEGSRLTVL.